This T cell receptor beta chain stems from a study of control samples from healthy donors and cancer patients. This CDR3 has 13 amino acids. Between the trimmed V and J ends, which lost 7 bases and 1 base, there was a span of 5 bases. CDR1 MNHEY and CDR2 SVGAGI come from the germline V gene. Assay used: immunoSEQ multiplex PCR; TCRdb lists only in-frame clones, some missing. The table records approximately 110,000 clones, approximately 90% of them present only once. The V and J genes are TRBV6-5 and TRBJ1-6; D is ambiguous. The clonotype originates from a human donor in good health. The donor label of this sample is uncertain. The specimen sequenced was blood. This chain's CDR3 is CASTSSYNSPLHF. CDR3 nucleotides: TGTGCCAGCACCTCATCCTATAATTCACCCCTCCACTTT.